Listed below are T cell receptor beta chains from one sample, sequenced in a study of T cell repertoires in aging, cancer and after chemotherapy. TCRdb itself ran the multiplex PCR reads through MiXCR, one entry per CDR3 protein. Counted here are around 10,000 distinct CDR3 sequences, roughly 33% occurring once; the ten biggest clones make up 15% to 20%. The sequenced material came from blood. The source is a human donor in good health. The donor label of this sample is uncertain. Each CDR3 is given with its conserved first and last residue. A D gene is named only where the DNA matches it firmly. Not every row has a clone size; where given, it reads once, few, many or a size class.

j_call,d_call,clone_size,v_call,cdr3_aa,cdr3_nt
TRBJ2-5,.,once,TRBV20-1,CSARDTRYQETQYF,TGCAGTGCCAGGGACACCCGGTACCAAGAGACCCAGTACTTC
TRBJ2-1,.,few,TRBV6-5,CASSPGGLSSYNEQFF,TGTGCCAGCAGTCCGGGGGGCCTGAGCTCCTACAATGAGCAGTTCTTC
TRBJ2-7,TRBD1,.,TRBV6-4,CASINRGITYEQYF,TGTGCCAGCATTAACAGGGGAATTACATACGAGCAGTACTTC
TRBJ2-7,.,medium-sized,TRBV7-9,CASSLEGSLRPYEQYF,TGTGCCAGCAGCTTAGAGGGCAGCCTACGACCCTACGAGCAGTACTTC
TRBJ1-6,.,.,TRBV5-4,CASSLEPLGSYNSPLHF,TGTGCCAGCAGCTTGGAACCGCTTGGCTCCTATAATTCACCCCTCCACTTT
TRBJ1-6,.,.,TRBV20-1,CSARGSDGRSTLHF,TGCAGTGCTAGGGGGTCTGACGGTCGTTCGACCCTCCACTTT
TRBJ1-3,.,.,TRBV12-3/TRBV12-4,CASSLDGSNSGNTIYF,TGTGCCAGCAGTTTGGACGGGAGTAATTCTGGAAACACCATATATTTT
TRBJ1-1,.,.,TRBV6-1,CASSFRVDTEAFF,TGTGCCAGCAGTTTCCGTGTTGATACTGAAGCTTTCTTT
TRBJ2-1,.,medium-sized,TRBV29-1,CSVEGKAVASGGEQFF,TGCAGCGTTGAAGGAAAAGCGGTAGCTAGTGGCGGTGAGCAGTTCTTC
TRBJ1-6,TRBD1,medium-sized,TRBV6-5,CASRNRGGNSPLHF,TGTGCCAGCAGGAACAGGGGGGGAAATTCACCCCTCCACTTT
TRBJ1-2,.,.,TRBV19,CASSTQVNYGYTF,TGTGCCAGTAGTACCCAAGTTAACTATGGCTACACCTTC
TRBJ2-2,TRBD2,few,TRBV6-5,CASRARGAGAGELFF,TGTGCCAGCAGAGCCCGAGGGGCGGGGGCCGGGGAGCTGTTTTTT
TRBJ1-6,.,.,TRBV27,CASSLSISANSPLHF,TGTGCCAGCAGTTTATCGATCAGTGCCAATTCACCCCTCCACTTT
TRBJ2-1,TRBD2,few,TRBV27,CASSLYASGSLNEQFF,TGTGCCAGCAGTTTATATGCTAGCGGGTCATTAAATGAGCAGTTCTTC
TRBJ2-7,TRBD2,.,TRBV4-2,CASSQDDGGGPYEQYF,TGTGCCAGCAGCCAAGATGACGGGGGGGGGCCCTACGAGCAGTACTTC
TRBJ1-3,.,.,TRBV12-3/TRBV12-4,CASQGTVGNTIYF,TGTGCCAGCCAGGGGACGGTCGGAAACACCATATATTTT
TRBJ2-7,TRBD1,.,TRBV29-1,CSVTGDGSYEQYF,TGCAGCGTGACAGGGGACGGCTCCTACGAGCAGTACTTC
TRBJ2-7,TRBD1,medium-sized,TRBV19,CASKGAYEQYF,TGTGCCAGTAAGGGGGCTTACGAGCAGTACTTC
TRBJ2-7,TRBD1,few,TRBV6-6,CASTSVGQSSYEQYF,TGTGCCAGCACCAGTGTGGGACAGTCTTCCTACGAGCAGTACTTC
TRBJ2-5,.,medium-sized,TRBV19,CASSLGTSPETQYF,TGTGCCAGTAGTCTTGGGACCTCTCCAGAGACCCAGTACTTC
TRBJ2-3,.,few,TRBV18,CASSPRNTDTQYF,TGTGCCAGCTCACCACGGAACACAGATACGCAGTATTTT
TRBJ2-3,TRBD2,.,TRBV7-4,CASSSTSGRVPADTQYF,TGTGCCAGCAGCTCGACTAGCGGGAGAGTTCCAGCGGATACGCAGTATTTT
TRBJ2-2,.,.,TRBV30,CAWSVRSQWRTGELFF,TGTGCCTGGAGTGTAAGGTCCCAGTGGAGGACCGGGGAGCTGTTTTTT
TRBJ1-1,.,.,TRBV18,CASQRMNTEAFF,TGTGCCAGCCAACGGATGAACACTGAAGCTTTCTTT
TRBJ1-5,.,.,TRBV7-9,CASTSTHGGGNQPQHF,TGTGCCAGCACCTCGACCCACGGAGGGGGAAATCAGCCCCAGCATTTT
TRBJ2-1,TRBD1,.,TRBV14,CASSHDRANEQFF,TGTGCCAGCAGCCACGACAGGGCGAATGAGCAGTTCTTC
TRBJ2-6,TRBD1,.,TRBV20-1,CSARGGTGVSGANVLTF,TGCAGTGCTAGAGGTGGGACAGGGGTTTCTGGGGCCAACGTCCTGACTTTC
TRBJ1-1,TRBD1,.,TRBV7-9,CASSHGTERNTEAFF,TGTGCCAGCAGCCACGGGACAGAGCGGAACACTGAAGCTTTCTTT
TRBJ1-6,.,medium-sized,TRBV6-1,CASSEADSDNSPLHF,TGTGCCAGCAGTGAAGCGGACAGCGATAATTCACCCCTCCACTTT
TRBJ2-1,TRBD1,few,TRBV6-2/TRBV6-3,CASSYLKGALNEQFF,TGTGCCAGCAGTTACCTTAAGGGGGCATTGAATGAGCAGTTCTTC
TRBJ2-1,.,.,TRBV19,CASSIAPGGSSYNEQFF,TGTGCCAGTAGTATAGCCCCCGGGGGATCCTCCTACAATGAGCAGTTCTTC
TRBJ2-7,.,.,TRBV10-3,CAISENYEQYF,TGTGCCATCAGTGAGAACTACGAGCAGTACTTC
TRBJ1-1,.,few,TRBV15,CATSLGGVNTEAFF,TGTGCCACCAGTCTAGGAGGAGTGAACACTGAAGCTTTCTTT
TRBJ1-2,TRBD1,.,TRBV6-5,CASSYPTWDSVFYGYTF,TGTGCCAGCAGTTACCCCACATGGGACAGTGTGTTCTATGGCTACACCTTC
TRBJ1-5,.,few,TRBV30,CAWSVHAGQPQHF,TGTGCCTGGAGTGTACACGCGGGACAGCCCCAGCATTTT
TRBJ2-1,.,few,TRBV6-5,CASSFQGVNEQFF,TGTGCCAGCAGTTTTCAGGGTGTGAATGAGCAGTTCTTC
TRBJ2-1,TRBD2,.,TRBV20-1,CSADSGLAGESSYNEQFF,TGCAGTGCCGATTCGGGACTAGCGGGAGAGAGCTCCTACAATGAGCAGTTCTTC
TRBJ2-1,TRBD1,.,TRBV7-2,CASSSRGLAFF,TGTGCCAGCAGCTCAAGGGGGCTGGCATTCTTC
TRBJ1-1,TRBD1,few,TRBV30,CAWSGDSRTEAFF,TGTGCCTGGAGTGGGGACAGTCGGACTGAAGCTTTCTTT
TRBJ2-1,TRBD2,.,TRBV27,CASSPAGAGAYNEQFF,TGTGCCAGCAGTCCCGCAGGAGCGGGAGCCTACAATGAGCAGTTCTTC
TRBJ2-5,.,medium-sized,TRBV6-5,CASSYSWAAQETQYF,TGTGCCAGCAGTTACTCGTGGGCGGCCCAAGAGACCCAGTACTTC
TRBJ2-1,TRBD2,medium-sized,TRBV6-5,CASTAGRGTHNEQFF,TGTGCCAGCACCGCGGGGAGGGGAACACACAATGAGCAGTTCTTC
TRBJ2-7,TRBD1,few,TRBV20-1,CSAGGQGGHEQYF,TGCAGTGCTGGTGGACAGGGAGGCCACGAGCAGTACTTC
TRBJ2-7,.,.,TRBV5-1,CASSPRGGNEQYF,TGCGCCAGCAGCCCCCGTGGAGGGAACGAGCAGTACTTC
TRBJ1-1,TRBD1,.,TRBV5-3,CARSLENRDRGTEAFF,TGTGCCAGAAGCTTGGAGAACCGGGACAGGGGGACTGAAGCTTTCTTT
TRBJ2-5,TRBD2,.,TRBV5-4,CASSPVGGFGETQYF,TGTGCCAGCAGCCCGGTCGGGGGGTTTGGGGAGACCCAGTACTTC
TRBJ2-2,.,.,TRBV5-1,CASSLQLTGELFF,TGCGCCAGCAGCTTGCAGTTGACCGGGGAGCTGTTTTTT
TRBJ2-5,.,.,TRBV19,CASSGWETQYF,TGTGCCAGTAGCGGGTGGGAGACCCAGTACTTC
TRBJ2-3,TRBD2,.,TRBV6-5,CASSYSSGGATDTQYF,TGTGCCAGCAGTTACTCGAGCGGGGGGGCCACAGATACGCAGTATTTT
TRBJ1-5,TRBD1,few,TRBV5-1,CASSLTGGSNQPQHF,TGCGCCAGCAGCTTGACAGGGGGCTCTAATCAGCCCCAGCATTTT
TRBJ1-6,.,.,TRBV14,CASSTQVGVSPLHF,TGTGCCAGCAGCACCCAAGTCGGGGTTTCACCCCTCCACTTT
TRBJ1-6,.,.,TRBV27,CASSDGGAGNSPLHF,TGTGCCAGCAGTGACGGGGGGGCCGGGAATTCACCCCTCCACTTT
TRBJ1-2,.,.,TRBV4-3,CASSQDGTAGYTF,TGCGCCAGCAGCCAAGATGGAACTGCTGGCTACACCTTC
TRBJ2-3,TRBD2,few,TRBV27,CASSTLSGGKDTQYF,TGTGCCAGCAGCACCCTTAGCGGGGGGAAGGATACGCAGTATTTT